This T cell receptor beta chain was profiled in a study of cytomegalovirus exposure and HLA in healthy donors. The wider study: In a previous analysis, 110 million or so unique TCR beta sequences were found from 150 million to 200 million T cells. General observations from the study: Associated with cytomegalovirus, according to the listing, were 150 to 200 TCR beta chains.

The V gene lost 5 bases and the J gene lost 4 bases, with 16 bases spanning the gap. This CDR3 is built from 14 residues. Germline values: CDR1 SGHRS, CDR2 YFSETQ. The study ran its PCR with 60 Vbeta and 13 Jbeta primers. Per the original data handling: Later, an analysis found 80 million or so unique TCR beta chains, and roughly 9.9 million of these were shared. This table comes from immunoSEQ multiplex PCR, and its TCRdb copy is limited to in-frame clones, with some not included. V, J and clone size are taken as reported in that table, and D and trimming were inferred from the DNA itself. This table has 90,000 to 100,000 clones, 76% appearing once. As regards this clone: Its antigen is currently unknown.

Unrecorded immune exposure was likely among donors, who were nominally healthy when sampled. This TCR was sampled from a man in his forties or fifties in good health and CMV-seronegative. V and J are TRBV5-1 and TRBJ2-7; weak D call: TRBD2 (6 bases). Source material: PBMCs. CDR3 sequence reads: CASRPQGGGYEQYF. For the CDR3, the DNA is TGCGCCAGCAGACCCCAGGGAGGCGGGTACGAGCAGTACTTC. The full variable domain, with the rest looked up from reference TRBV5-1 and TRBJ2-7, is KAGVTQTPRYLIKTRGQQVTLSCSPISGHRSVSWYQQTPGQGLQFLFEYFSETQRNKGNFPGRFSGRQFSNSRSEMNVSTLELGDSALYLCASRPQGGGYEQYFGPGTRLTVT.